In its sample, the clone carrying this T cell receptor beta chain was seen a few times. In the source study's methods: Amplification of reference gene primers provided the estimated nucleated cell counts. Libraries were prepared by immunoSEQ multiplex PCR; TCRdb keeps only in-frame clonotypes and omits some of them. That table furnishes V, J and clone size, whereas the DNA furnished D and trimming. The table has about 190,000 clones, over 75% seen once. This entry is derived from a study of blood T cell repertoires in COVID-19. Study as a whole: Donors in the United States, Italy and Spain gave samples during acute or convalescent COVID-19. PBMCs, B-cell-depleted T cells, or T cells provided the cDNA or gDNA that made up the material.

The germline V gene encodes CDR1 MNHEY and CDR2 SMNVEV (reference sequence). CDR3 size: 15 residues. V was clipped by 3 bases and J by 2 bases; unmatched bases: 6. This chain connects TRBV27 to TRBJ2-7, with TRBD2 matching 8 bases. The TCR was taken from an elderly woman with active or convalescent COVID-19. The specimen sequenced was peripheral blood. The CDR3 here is CASSLGRGGTYEQYF. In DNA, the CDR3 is TGTGCCAGCAGTTTGGGCCGCGGGGGGACCTACGAGCAGTACTTC.